This T cell receptor beta chain came from a study of CD4 T cells in relation to SARS-CoV-2 and coronaviruses. Overall study: Shared crossreactive spike epitopes were mapped to their HLA restriction. Study results and caveats: SARS-CoV-2-driven expansion was significantly weaker in crossreactive than monoreactive clones.

Deep TCR-beta sequencing used DNA from uncultured naive and memory CD4+ T cells. TCRdb keeps only in-frame clones here, not all; method: immunoSEQ multiplex PCR. The table has 55,000 to 70,000 clones, approximately 93% seen once. Points on this clone: What it binds is not known.

V dropped 0 bases and J dropped 7 bases, with 15 bases sitting between them. Per germline, CDR1 SQVTM and CDR2 ANQGSEA. CDR3 length: 14 residues. Before the COVID-19 pandemic, during about 2010-2018, CD4+ T cells were taken from unexposed donors. The receptor comes from a human donor in good health. The sequencing sample was made of naive CD4+ T cells from PBMCs. Regarding subset: naive CD4+ T cells isolated by negative enrichment. The rearrangement joins TRBV29-1 to TRBJ1-2; TRBD1 is a possible D gene (5 bases). The CDR3 nucleotides read TGCAGCGTTGAAGATATAACGGGGGACCGTGGCTACACCTTC. As protein: CSVEDITGDRGYTF.